The 5 T cell receptor beta chains below all came from one sample that was sequenced in a study of neurological immune-mediated disorders. One entry per CDR3 protein, called by TCRdb with MiXCR from the 5' RACE reads. The sample shows roughly 28,000 distinct CDR3 sequences, about 3.5% of them seen only once. The specimen was PBMCs. Source of these receptors: a woman younger than 45 with multiple sclerosis.

This clonotype appeared many times. V gene TRBV27 combines with J gene TRBJ1-5; unclear D gene. Germline CDR1 and CDR2: MNHEY and SMNVEV (reference sequence). This CDR3 has 14 amino acids. Trimming stripped 6 bases from V and 7 bases from J, with 16 bases between. The CDR3 DNA is TGTGCCAGCAGGCTAGGGCACAGCACACAGCCCCAGCATTTT. Translating gives CASRLGHSTQPQHF.

This clonotype was picked up many times. The DNA for the CDR3 is TGTGCCAGCTCGGGGGACAAGAACACTGAAGCTTTCTTT. This codes for CASSGDKNTEAFF. The V call is TRBV18, the J call TRBJ1-1; TRBD1 is a possible D gene (6 bases). V lost 6 bases and J 1 base, leaving 9 bases between the germline ends. This CDR3 region has 13 residues. CDR1 and CDR2 from the germline V gene are KGHSH and LQKENI.

There are many counts of this clonotype. The chain is built from TRBV6-5 and TRBJ1-1, with D hard to call. Trimming pared 6 bases from V and 11 bases from J, leaving 19 bases between. This CDR3 spans 13 amino acids. The V gene's germline CDR1 is MNHEY and CDR2 SVGAGI. CDR3 region: CASSHGPGGRAFF. The CDR3 coding sequence is TGTGCCAGCAGCCATGGGCCCGGAGGTAGGGCTTTCTTT.

This clonotype was recorded many times. The chain joins TRBV5-1 to TRBJ2-5, with TRBD1 identical over 12 bases. Germline V lookup: CDR1 SGHRS, CDR2 YFSETQ. This CDR3 spans 16 amino acids. V gave up 4 bases and J gave up 3 bases; unmatched junction bases: 7. The CDR3 spells CASSQTGTGGEETQYF. CDR3 in DNA: TGCGCCAGCAGCCAAACCGGGACAGGGGGCGAAGAGACCCAGTACTTC. The full variable domain, with the rest looked up from reference TRBV5-1 and TRBJ2-5, is KAGVTQTPRYLIKTRGQQVTLSCSPISGHRSVSWYQQTPGQGLQFLFEYFSETQRNKGNFPGRFSGRQFSNSRSEMNVSTLELGDSALYLCASSQTGTGGEETQYFGPGTRLLVL.

This clonotype was found many times. The chain couples TRBV27 to TRBJ2-6; tentatively, D is TRBD1 (5 bases). The CDR3 covers 18 residues. The V end was cut by 3 bases, the J end by 0 bases, with 15 bases between. Germline values: CDR1 MNHEY, CDR2 SMNVEV (reference sequence). CDR3 nucleotide sequence: TGTGCCAGCAGTTTCTGGTCAGGGTACAGCTCTGGGGCCAACGTCCTGACTTTC. Its translation is CASSFWSGYSSGANVLTF.